The sequence of this T cell receptor beta chain was determined in a study of control samples from healthy donors and cancer patients. The method was immunoSEQ multiplex PCR; TCRdb's version includes in-frame clones alone and lacks a portion of them. The top ten clones hold over 0.9% of a sample with around 150,000 clones, 96% of them seen once. From germline, CDR1 is SGDLS and CDR2 YYNGEE. The junction had 3 bases not matched to a gene; V was cut back by 2 bases and J by 4 bases. The CDR3 totals 14 residues. The sequenced material came from blood. The genes are TRBV9 and TRBJ2-3; 8 bases agree with TRBD1. This receptor was identified in a woman in her twenties or thirties in good health. This CDR3 is CASSVQGAADTQYF. The CDR3, as DNA: TGTGCCAGCAGCGTTCAGGGGGCCGCAGATACGCAGTATTTT.